What follows is one TCR beta chain and its context. The limits of the CDR3 on the DNA are not certain, so only TCRdb's listed CDR3 is given. The data derive from a study of T cell repertoires in cytomegalovirus infection. TCRdb re-analysed the reads in MiXCR, keeping a single row per CDR3 protein. The table lists tens of thousands of distinct CDR3 sequences, just under 4% of them singletons, with around 22% in the top ten. Sequences were obtained from PBMCs. This clonotype originated in a human donor in good health (CMV status not recorded). Some clones in this sample may be carry-over from other donors' samples.

CDR3 protein: CASTNQTSMYLCASSYRNQPQHF. The chain is built from TRBV7-2 and TRBJ1-5. The CDR3 spans 23 amino acids, including both terminal residues. Germline assignment: CDR1 SGHTA and CDR2 FQGNSA.